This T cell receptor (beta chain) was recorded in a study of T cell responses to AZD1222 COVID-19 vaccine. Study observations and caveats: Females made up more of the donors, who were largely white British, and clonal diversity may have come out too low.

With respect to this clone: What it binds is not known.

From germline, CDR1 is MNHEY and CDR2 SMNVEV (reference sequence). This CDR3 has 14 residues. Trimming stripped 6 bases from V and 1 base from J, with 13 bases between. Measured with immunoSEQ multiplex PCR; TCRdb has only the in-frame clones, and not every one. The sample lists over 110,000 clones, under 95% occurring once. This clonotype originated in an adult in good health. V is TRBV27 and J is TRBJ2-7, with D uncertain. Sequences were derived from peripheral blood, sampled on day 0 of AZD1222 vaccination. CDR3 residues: CASSPLGLSYEQYF. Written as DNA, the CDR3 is TGTGCCAGCAGCCCACTTGGGTTGTCCTACGAGCAGTACTTC.